Shown below are 29 T cell receptor beta chains from a single sample sequenced in a study of cytomegalovirus exposure and HLA in healthy donors. The PCR ran on 60 Vbeta and 13 Jbeta primers. The assay was immunoSEQ multiplex PCR, and TCRdb's table has in-frame clones only and misses some. The sample includes 150,000 to 200,000 clones, around four fifths seen only once; the top ten take less than 1.5%. The source material was PBMCs. The receptors derive from a woman between 25 and 40 years old in good health and CMV-seropositive.

This clone has a count of ten or more. This chain joins TRBV6-5 and TRBJ1-1; 7 bases are a match to TRBD1. From germline, CDR1 is MNHEY and CDR2 SVGAGI. The CDR3 extends over 12 amino acids. Trimming took 2 bases from V and 8 from J; bases not matched to a gene: 2. CDR3 DNA: TGTGCCAGCAGTTACAGGGGGCTGGAAGCTTTCTTT. Protein product: CASSYRGLEAFF.

The DNA for the CDR3 is TGTGCCAGCAGTTTGACATCCTACAATGAGCAGTTCTTC. Protein product: CASSLTSYNEQFF. The chain has TRBV28 and TRBJ2-1; D call uncertain. The CDR3 has 13 amino acids. CDR1 and CDR2 (germline): MDHEN, SYDVKM. V was cut by 3 bases and J by 1 base, with 4 bases left in between.

This sequence joins TRBV6-5 and TRBJ2-1; 15 bases agree with TRBD2. The CDR3 loop spans 15 amino acids. J was trimmed by 7 bases and V by 2 bases; bases with no gene match: 0. Germline lookup yields CDR1 MNHEY and CDR2 SVGAGI. In DNA form, the CDR3 reads TGTGCCAGCAGTTACGGGACTAGCGGGAGGAATGAGCAGTTCTTC. Protein product: CASSYGTSGRNEQFF.

This clone was counted once. This chain connects TRBV28 to TRBJ1-2; 7 bases fit TRBD1. With 2 bases clipped from V and 4 bases from J, the junction kept 4 bases outside the gene matches. Germline values: CDR1 MDHEN, CDR2 SYDVKM. The CDR3 covers 14 residues. The CDR3 nucleotides read TGTGCCAGCAGTTTACCGGGACAGCCCTATGGCTACACCTTC. Encoded protein: CASSLPGQPYGYTF.

The chain employs TRBV5-1 and TRBJ1-4; no clear D gene. In germline, CDR1 is SGHRS, CDR2 YFSETQ. V dropped 1 base and J dropped 3 bases, with 13 bases sitting between them. The CDR3 is 16 amino acids. CDR3: CASSLTRTAANEKLFF. The CDR3 DNA follows: TGCGCCAGCAGCTTGACGCGAACGGCGGCTAATGAAAAACTGTTTTTT.

The gene calls are TRBV4-1 and TRBJ2-3, with a weak D call TRBD2 (6 bases). The CDR3 runs to 14 residues. Germline V gene sequence: CDR1 MGHRA, CDR2 YSYEKL. Trimming left V 0 bases short and J 5 bases short, with 9 bases between. In DNA form, the CDR3 reads TGCGCCAGCAGCCAAGATAGCGGAAAAGATACGCAGTATTTT. Its protein product is CASSQDSGKDTQYF.

The chain joins TRBV5-1 to TRBJ2-1; D is unclear. This CDR3 is built from 11 residues. The germline gives CDR1 SGHRS, CDR2 YFSETQ. V lost 2 bases, J lost 8 bases, and 5 bases lay in between. The CDR3 sequence is CASSLSYEQFF. CDR3 nucleotide sequence: TGCGCCAGCAGCTTATCTTATGAGCAGTTCTTC.

The V call is TRBV5-1, the J call TRBJ2-7; 14 bases fit TRBD2. CDR1 and CDR2 (germline): SGHRS, YFSETQ. Trimming took 4 bases from V and 3 from J; bases not matched to a gene: 3. The CDR3 contains 15 residues. For the CDR3, the DNA is TGCGCCAGCAGCATAGGGACTAGCGGGAGCTACGAGCAGTACTTC. Translation: CASSIGTSGSYEQYF.

The CDR3 nucleotides are TGTGCCAGCAGCAGACAGGGGGCAAGTGAAAAGAACGAGCAGTACTTC. Its translation is CASSRQGASEKNEQYF. The chain couples TRBV6-7 to TRBJ2-7; TRBD1 agrees at 10 bases. TRBV6-7 is identified as an open reading frame with a role that is uncertain. Trimming took 6 bases from V and 5 from J; bases not matched to a gene: 13. The CDR3 contains 16 residues.

V usage is TRBV19 and J usage is TRBJ2-7, with 11 bases that match TRBD2. Germline V gene lookup returns CDR1 LNHDA and CDR2 SQIVND (reference sequence). The CDR3 contains 17 residues. J lost 2 bases, V lost 4 bases, and 10 bases had no gene match. The CDR3 region is CASSTGGSGRDAYEQYF. The CDR3 DNA sequence: TGTGCCAGTAGTACCGGGGGTAGCGGGAGGGATGCCTACGAGCAGTACTTC.

The V call is TRBV7-2, the J call TRBJ1-1; D gene unclear. The V end was cut by 5 bases, the J end by 3 bases, with 13 bases between. CDR1 and CDR2 (germline): SGHTA, FQGNSA. CDR3 size: 14 residues. The CDR3 region is CASSRGRRDTEAFF. The CDR3 DNA reads TGTGCCAGCAGCCGAGGGAGGAGGGACACTGAAGCTTTCTTT. Looking up the rest from reference TRBV7-2 and TRBJ1-1 gives the full variable domain: GAGVSQSPSNKVTEKGKDVELRCDPISGHTALYWYRQSLGQGLEFLIYFQGNSAPDKSGLPSDRFSAERTGGSVSTLTIQRTQQEDSAVYLCASSRGRRDTEAFFGQGTRLTVV.

The gene calls are TRBV6-5 and TRBJ1-3; 7 bases agree with TRBD1. The V and J ends lost 6 bases and 0 bases, in that order; junction bases with no gene match: 5. CDR1 MNHEY and CDR2 SVGAGI come from the germline V gene. The CDR3 is 15 residues long. CDR3 DNA: TGTGCCAGCAGAAAGGGACAGATCTCTGGAAACACCATATATTTT. Protein: CASRKGQISGNTIYF.

The V gene is TRBV28, the J gene TRBJ2-7; 7 positions match TRBD2. Unmatched junction bases numbered 8, after V lost 6 bases and J lost 6 bases. Germline V CDR1 and CDR2: MDHEN, SYDVKM. This CDR3 has 13 amino acids. CDR3 sequence: CASRSGGVSEQYF. The CDR3 DNA follows: TGTGCCAGCAGGTCGGGGGGAGTATCCGAGCAGTACTTC.

The genes are TRBV12-5 and TRBJ2-1; 13 nucleotides line up with TRBD2. CDR3 length equals 16 residues. Germline V lookup: CDR1 LGHNT, CDR2 FRNRAP. The J segment lost 7 bases and the V segment lost 1 base, leaving 4 bases of the junction unmatched. CDR3 sequence (DNA): TGTGCTAGTGGTTTGGCGAGGACTAGCGGGAGTAATGAGCAGTTCTTC. Protein product: CASGLARTSGSNEQFF. Using reference TRBV12-5 and TRBJ2-1 for the parts outside the CDR3, the full variable domain is DARVTQTPRHKVTEMGQEVTMRCQPILGHNTVFWYRQTMMQGLELLAYFRNRAPLDDSGMPKDRFSAEMPDATLATLKIQPSEPRDSAVYFCASGLARTSGSNEQFFGPGTRLTVL.

The chain links TRBV5-1 to TRBJ2-2, with 10 nucleotides matching TRBD2. The CDR3 spans 18 residues. V dropped 0 bases and J dropped 2; count of bases not matched to a gene: 7. Per the germline V gene, CDR1 is SGHRS and CDR2 is YFSETQ. This CDR3 is CASSLEGSGRFNTGELFF. In nucleotides, the CDR3 is TGCGCCAGCAGCTTGGAAGGTAGCGGGAGGTTTAACACCGGGGAGCTGTTTTTT.

The J gene is TRBJ2-7, the V gene TRBV11-3; D not resolved. The CDR3 runs to 12 residues. Looked up from germline, CDR1 is SGHNT and CDR2 is YENEEA. Between the trimmed V and J ends, which lost 2 bases and 7 bases, there was a span of 9 bases. This CDR3 is CASSLQAPEQYF. The CDR3 DNA reads TGTGCCAGCAGCTTACAGGCCCCGGAGCAGTACTTC.

In DNA, the CDR3 is TGTGCCAGCAGTCAACCGGGACTAGCGGGGAGGGACGAGCAGTACTTC. Translation: CASSQPGLAGRDEQYF. The rearrangement links TRBV28 to TRBJ2-7; 13 nucleotides align to TRBD2. The CDR3 runs 16 residues. Trimming cost V 5 bases and J 5 bases; bases outside gene matches: 9. CDR1 and CDR2 from the germline V gene are MDHEN and SYDVKM.

This chain connects TRBV9 to TRBJ2-2, with 11 bases matching TRBD2. J lost 2 bases, V lost 3 bases, and 3 bases had no gene match. Germline V gene data show CDR1 as SGDLS and CDR2 as YYNGEE. CDR3 length: 16 residues. The CDR3 sequence is CASSALAGGNTGELFF. CDR3 nucleotide sequence: TGTGCCAGCAGCGCCCTAGCGGGGGGTAACACCGGGGAGCTGTTTTTT.

The V gene is TRBV18, the J gene TRBJ2-3; 10 nucleotides line up with TRBD2. Trimming removed 1 base from V and 4 bases from J; junction bases left unmatched: 8. This CDR3 region has 17 residues. CDR1 is KGHSH and CDR2 is LQKENI in the germline V gene. The CDR3 loop is CASSPLSAGGPSDTQYF. CDR3 sequence (DNA): TGTGCCAGCTCACCACTCTCAGCGGGAGGGCCGTCAGATACGCAGTATTTT.

The V gene is TRBV4-1, the J gene TRBJ2-7, with 8 bases that match TRBD2. This CDR3 comprises 15 residues. V lost 1 base, J lost 3 bases, and 5 bases stayed unmatched. Per the germline V gene, CDR1 is MGHRA and CDR2 is YSYEKL. The DNA for the CDR3 is TGCGCCAGCAGCCAAGTCACGGGAGGGCGCTACGAGCAGTACTTC. Residues: CASSQVTGGRYEQYF.

This clone was observed once. The chain links TRBV7-2 to TRBJ2-7; TRBD2 agrees at 9 bases. The CDR3 covers 14 residues. Germline trimming cut 4 bases from V and 10 bases from J; bases unmatched to any gene: 11. The germline gives CDR1 SGHTA, CDR2 FQGNSA. CDR3 DNA: TGTGCCAGCAGCTCCCCGACTAGCGGCCCAGTCCAGTACTTC. Its translation: CASSSPTSGPVQYF.

V and J are TRBV27 and TRBJ2-7, with D uncertain. V lost 0 bases, J lost 0 bases, and 12 bases lay in between. The germline gives CDR1 MNHEY, CDR2 SMNVEV (reference sequence). CDR3 length equals 16 residues. CDR3 amino acids: CASSLSRRLSSYEQYF. CDR3 sequence (DNA): TGTGCCAGCAGTTTATCCCGCAGATTAAGCTCCTACGAGCAGTACTTC.

This chain connects TRBV15 to TRBJ2-7; a possible D gene is TRBD1 (5 bases). Germline V CDR1 and CDR2: LNHNV, YYDKDF (reference sequence). Trimming left V 3 bases short and J 4 bases short, with 10 bases between. This CDR3 is 13 amino acids long. In nucleotides, the CDR3 is TGTGCCACCAGCAGCAGGGTTTTGTACGAGCAGTACTTC. Translating it yields CATSSRVLYEQYF.

The V and J genes are TRBV18 and TRBJ1-3; 10 nucleotides line up with TRBD1. The V gene end was trimmed by 4 bases and the J gene end by 4 bases; junction bases not matched to a gene: 7. CDR3 length equals 16 residues. Germline V gives CDR1 KGHSH, CDR2 LQKENI. The CDR3 nucleotides read TGTGCCAGCTCACGAGACCGGGACAGGGGAGGAAACACCATATATTTT. Protein product: CASSRDRDRGGNTIYF. The whole variable domain, filled in from reference TRBV18 and TRBJ1-3, reads NAGVMQNPRHLVRRRGQEARLRCSPMKGHSHVYWYRQLPEEGLKFMVYLQKENIIDESGMPKERFSAEFPKEGPSILRIQQVVRGDSAAYFCASSRDRDRGGNTIYFGEGSWLTVV.

This clone was counted between two and nine times. The chain joins TRBV7-6 to TRBJ2-3; D gene unclear. Germline V lookup: CDR1 SGHVS, CDR2 FNYEAQ. The CDR3 sequence is 16 residues long. The V end lost 2 bases, the J end lost 0 bases, and 12 bases lay between the germline ends. The CDR3 loop reads CASSLSAGLSTDTQYF. In nucleotides, the CDR3 is TGTGCCAGCAGCTTATCGGCTGGGCTTAGCACAGATACGCAGTATTTT.

The chain couples TRBV29-1 to TRBJ2-3; tentatively, D is TRBD2 (5 bases). This CDR3 spans 14 amino acids. Trimming shortened V by 4 bases and J by 2 bases, and 13 bases separated the two germline ends. Germline lookup yields CDR1 SQVTM and CDR2 ANQGSEA. The CDR3: CSVGPNGNTDTQYF. In DNA, the CDR3 is TGCAGCGTTGGGCCCAACGGGAACACAGATACGCAGTATTTT.

The V call is TRBV5-4, the J call TRBJ1-4, with 8 bases that match TRBD1. This CDR3 spans 16 amino acids. Germline V gives CDR1 SGHNT, CDR2 YYREEE (reference sequence). Losses at the gene ends were 4 bases for V and 7 bases for J; bases not matched to a gene: 12. CDR3 amino acids: CASSGETGARAEKLFF. As DNA, the CDR3 is TGTGCCAGCAGCGGGGAGACAGGGGCCCGAGCTGAAAAACTGTTTTTT.

V and J are TRBV11-3 and TRBJ2-4; D perhaps matches TRBD2 (7 bases). CDR1 is SGHNT and CDR2 is YENEEA in the germline V gene. With 1 base removed from V and 6 bases from J, the gap between germline ends came to 13 bases. The CDR3 is made up of 15 amino acids. The chain's CDR3 is CASSLAGAGVNIQYF. CDR3 bases: TGTGCCAGCAGCTTAGCAGGGGCGGGGGTAAACATTCAGTACTTC. Full variable domain (outside the CDR3, taken from reference TRBV11-3 and TRBJ2-4): EAGVVQSPRYKIIEKKQPVAFWCNPISGHNTLYWYLQNLGQGPELLIRYENEEAVDDSQLPKDRFSAERLKGVDSTLKIQPAELGDSAVYLCASSLAGAGVNIQYFGAGTRLSVL.

This chain links TRBV7-2 with TRBJ2-3; 10 bases fit TRBD2. Per the germline V gene, CDR1 is SGHTA and CDR2 is FQGNSA. V lost 2 bases, J lost 7 bases, and 6 bases stayed unmatched. This CDR3 has 15 residues. The CDR3 DNA reads TGTGCCAGCAGCTTAAGTCTAGCGGGAGAATATACGCAGTATTTT. Its translation: CASSLSLAGEYTQYF.